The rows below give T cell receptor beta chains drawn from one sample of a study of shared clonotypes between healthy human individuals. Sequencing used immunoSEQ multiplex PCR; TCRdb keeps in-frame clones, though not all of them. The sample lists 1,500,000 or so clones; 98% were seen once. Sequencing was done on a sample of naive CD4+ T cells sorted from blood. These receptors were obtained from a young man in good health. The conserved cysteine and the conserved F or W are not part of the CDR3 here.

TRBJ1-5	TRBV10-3	AISGPAHQPQH
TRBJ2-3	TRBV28	ASSTTDTQY
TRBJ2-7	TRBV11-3	ASSLDSRGEQY
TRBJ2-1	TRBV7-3	ASSSLGTSGSGEQF
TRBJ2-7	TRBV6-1	ASSSQDRGY
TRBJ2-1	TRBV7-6	ASSSLKSYNEQF
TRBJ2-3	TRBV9	ASSVERRAGNTDTQY
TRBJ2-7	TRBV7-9	ASSLFLGQQRGQY
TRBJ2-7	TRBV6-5	ASSTSTGRYEQY
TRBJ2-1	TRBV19	ASRGVAGKNEQF
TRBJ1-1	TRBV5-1	ASSAGGVTEAF
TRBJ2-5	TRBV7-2	ASSLVRSGETQY
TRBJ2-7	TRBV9	ASSPSTALYEQY
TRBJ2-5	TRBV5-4	ASSFRDRVVETQY
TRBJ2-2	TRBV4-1	ASSQVEAGVFTGELF
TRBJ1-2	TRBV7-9	ASSPQGQSNYGYT
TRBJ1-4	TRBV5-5	ASSSRGPGEKLF
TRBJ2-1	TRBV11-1	ASSARRGVTYNEQF
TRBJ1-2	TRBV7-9	ASSFPGQGIYGYT
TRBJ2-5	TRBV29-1	SVEASGGETQY
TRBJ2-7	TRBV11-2	ASVGSTWDEQY
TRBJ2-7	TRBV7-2	ASSRNRGRDRDYEQY
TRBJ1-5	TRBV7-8	ASTKDRASNQPQH
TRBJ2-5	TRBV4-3	ASSQITGQGKETQY
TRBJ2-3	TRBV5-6	ASSQASDTDTQY
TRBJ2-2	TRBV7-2	ASSLDRPGELF
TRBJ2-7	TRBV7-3	ASSLAADSYEQY
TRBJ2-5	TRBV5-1	ASSFTGQGETQY